This TCR beta chain was identified during a study of shared clonotypes between healthy human individuals. With respect to this clone: Its antigen is undetermined.

Clones were sequenced by immunoSEQ multiplex PCR, and TCRdb holds only the in-frame ones, with some missing. The data contain around 2.5 million clones, approximately 94% of them seen just once; the ten biggest clones take up 0.36%. The study, taken as a whole, reports: Rarefaction indicated that sorted-subset sequencing remained incomplete although depth was large.

The receptor was isolated from a man younger than 35 in good health. Some clones in this sample may be carry-over from other donors' samples. Sequencing was done on a sample of naive CD4+ T cells from PBMCs. Subset: CD45RA+ positively selected.

CDR3 sequence reads: CASSAKPHRETQYF. The CDR3 bases are TGTGCCAGCAGTGCAAAACCTCATCGGGAGACCCAGTACTTC. V gene TRBV27 combines with J gene TRBJ2-5; no definite D call. The CDR3 extends over 14 amino acids. V was trimmed by 5 bases and J by 5 bases, leaving 15 bases between them. Germline-derived CDR1 and CDR2 are MNHEY and SMNVEV (reference sequence).